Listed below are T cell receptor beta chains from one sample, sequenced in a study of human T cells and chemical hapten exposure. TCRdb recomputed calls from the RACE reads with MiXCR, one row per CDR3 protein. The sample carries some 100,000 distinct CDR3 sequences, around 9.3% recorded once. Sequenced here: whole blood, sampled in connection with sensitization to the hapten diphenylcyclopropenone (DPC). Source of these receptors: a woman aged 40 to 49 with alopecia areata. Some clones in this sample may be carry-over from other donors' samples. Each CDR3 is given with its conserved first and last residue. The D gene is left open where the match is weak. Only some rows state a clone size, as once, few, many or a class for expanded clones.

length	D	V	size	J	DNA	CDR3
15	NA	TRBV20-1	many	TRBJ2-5	TGCAGTGCAAGGAAGGGTCAGGGGATCTTGGAGACCCAGTACTTC	CSARKGQGILETQYF
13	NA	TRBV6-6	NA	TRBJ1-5	TGTGCCAGCATGGCGGCAGATAATCAGCCCCAGCATTTT	CASMAADNQPQHF
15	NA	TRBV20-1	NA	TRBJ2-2	TGCAGTGCCTCGCCCCGGACAGCGAACACCGGGGAGCTGTTTTTT	CSASPRTANTGELFF
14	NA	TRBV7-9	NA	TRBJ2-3	TGTGCCAGCACCCTTAGCGCCTCCACAGATACGCAGTATTTT	CASTLSASTDTQYF
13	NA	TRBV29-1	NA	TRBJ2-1	TGCAGCGTTGAGCCCCGATCGACGAGTGAGCAGTTCTTC	CSVEPRSTSEQFF
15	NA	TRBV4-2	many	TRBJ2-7	TGTGCCAGCAGCCAAGAAGTACTAGCTATCTACGAGCAGTACTTC	CASSQEVLAIYEQYF
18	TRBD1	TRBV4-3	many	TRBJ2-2	TGCGCCAGCAGCCAAGAATTCCCGACAGGGGTGAACACCGGGGAGCTGTTTTTT	CASSQEFPTGVNTGELFF
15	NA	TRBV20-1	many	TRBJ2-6	TGCAGTGCTAGAGCGCGGCGCTCTGGGGCCAACGTCCTGACTTTC	CSARARRSGANVLTF
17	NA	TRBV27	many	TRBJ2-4	TGTGCCAGCAGTTTATTTACAGGGAACCTAGCCAAAAACATTCAGTACTTC	CASSLFTGNLAKNIQYF
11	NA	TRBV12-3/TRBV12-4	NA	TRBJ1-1	TGTGCCAGCAGCCCGATCGGTGAAGCTTTCTTT	CASSPIGEAFF
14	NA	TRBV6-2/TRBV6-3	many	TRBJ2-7	TGTGCCAGCACCCCCCCAGGGAGCTCCTACGAGCAGTACTTC	CASTPPGSSYEQYF
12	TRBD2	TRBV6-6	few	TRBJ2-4	TGTGCCAGCAGTTTAGCGGGAGGCATTCAGTACTTC	CASSLAGGIQYF
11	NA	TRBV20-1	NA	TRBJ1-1	TGCAGTGCTAGTTGGAACACTGAAGCTTTCTTT	CSASWNTEAFF
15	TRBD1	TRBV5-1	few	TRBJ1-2	TGCGCCAGCAGCCCCCAGACAGGGGTCAGCTATGGCTACACCTTC	CASSPQTGVSYGYTF
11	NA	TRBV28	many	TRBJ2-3	TGTGCCAGCAGTCAAACAGATACGCAGTATTTT	CASSQTDTQYF
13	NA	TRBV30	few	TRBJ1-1	TGTGCCTGGAGTGCAAGGACGTACACTGAAGCTTTCTTT	CAWSARTYTEAFF
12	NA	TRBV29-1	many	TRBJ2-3	TGCAGCGCTCGAGTTGCACAAGATACGCAGTATTTT	CSARVAQDTQYF
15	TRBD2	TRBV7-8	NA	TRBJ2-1	TGTGCCAGCAGCATCTTGACTAGCGGGAGTCCTGAGCAGTTCTTC	CASSILTSGSPEQFF
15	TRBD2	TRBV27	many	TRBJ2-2	TGTGCCAGCAGGAAACTAGCGGTGACGACCGGGGAGCTGTTTTTT	CASRKLAVTTGELFF
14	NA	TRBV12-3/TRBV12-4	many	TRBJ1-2	TGTGCCAGCAGTTTAGCGGGCAGGGGCTATGGCTACACCTTC	CASSLAGRGYGYTF
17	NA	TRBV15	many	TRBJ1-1	TGTGCCACCAGCAGAGTATTCGGCAGGGGCATGAACACTGAAGCTTTCTTT	CATSRVFGRGMNTEAFF
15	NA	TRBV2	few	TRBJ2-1	TGTGCCAGCAGTGAAACAGGGAGCTCCTACAATGAGCAGTTCTTC	CASSETGSSYNEQFF
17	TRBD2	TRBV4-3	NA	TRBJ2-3	TGCGCCAGCAGCCGTGGGACTAGCGGGCTAAGCACAGATACGCAGTATTTT	CASSRGTSGLSTDTQYF
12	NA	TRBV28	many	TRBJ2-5	TGTGCCAGCTCCGTGGGGGCAGAGACCCAGTACTTC	CASSVGAETQYF
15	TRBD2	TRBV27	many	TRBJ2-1	TGTGCCAGCAGTGAAGGACTAGCGGTTTACAATGAGCAGTTCTTC	CASSEGLAVYNEQFF
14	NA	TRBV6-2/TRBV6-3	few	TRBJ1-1	TGTGCCAGCAGGACACAGCCCCTTGGCACTGAAGCTTTCTTT	CASRTQPLGTEAFF
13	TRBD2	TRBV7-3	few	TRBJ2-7	TGTGCCAGCAGCTTATCGACGGGGGGCGAGCAGTACTTC	CASSLSTGGEQYF
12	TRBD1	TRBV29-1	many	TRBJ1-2	TGCAGCGCGGCGGGACAGGGGGCGGGCTACACCTTC	CSAAGQGAGYTF
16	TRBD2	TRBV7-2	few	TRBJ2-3	TGTGCCAGCAGCCAGCGAAGGCTAGCGGGAGGAGATACGCGGTATTTT	CASSQRRLAGGDTRYF
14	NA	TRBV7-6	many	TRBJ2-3	TGTGCCAGCAGCTCCAAGGACGGCACAGATACGCAGTATTTT	CASSSKDGTDTQYF
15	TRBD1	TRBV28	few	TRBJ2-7	TGTGCCAGCAGTCGCATGCCGGGACAGGAAAACGAGCAGTACTTC	CASSRMPGQENEQYF
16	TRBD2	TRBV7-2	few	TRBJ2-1	TGTGCCAGCAGCGTCACTAGCGGGAACTCCTACAATGAGCAGTTCTTC	CASSVTSGNSYNEQFF
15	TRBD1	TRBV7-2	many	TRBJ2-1	TGTGCCAGCAGCCCAGACAGGGTACGCTACAATGAGCAGTTCTTC	CASSPDRVRYNEQFF
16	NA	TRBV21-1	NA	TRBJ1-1	TGTGCCAGCAGCAAAGGGGGACAGGACCCGAACACTGAAGCTTTCTTT	CASSKGGQDPNTEAFF
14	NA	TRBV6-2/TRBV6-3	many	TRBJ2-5	TGTGCCAGCAGTTACGTAAGCAGCCAAGAGACCCAGTACTTC	CASSYVSSQETQYF
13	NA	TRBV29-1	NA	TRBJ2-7	TGCAGCGTTGAAGACTTCGGAGGGTACGAGCAGTACTTC	CSVEDFGGYEQYF
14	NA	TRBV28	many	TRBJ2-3	TGTGCCAGCAGCCGAAGTAGCGGCACAGATACGCAGTATTTT	CASSRSSGTDTQYF
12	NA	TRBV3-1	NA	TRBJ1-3	TGTGCCAGCAGTCGGGACTTCAACACCATATATTTT	CASSRDFNTIYF
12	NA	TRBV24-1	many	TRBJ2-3	TGTGCCACCAGAGGAACAGGGGATACGCAGTATTTT	CATRGTGDTQYF
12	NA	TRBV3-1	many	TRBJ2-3	TGTGCCAGCAGCCAATTATCGGATACGCAGTATTTT	CASSQLSDTQYF
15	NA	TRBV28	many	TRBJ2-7	TGTGCCAGCAGTTCCACAGCGGGTCAGAGGTACGAGCAGTACTTC	CASSSTAGQRYEQYF
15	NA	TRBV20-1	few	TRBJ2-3	TGCAGTGCTAGAGATCAAACACTTCCCACAGATACGCAGTATTTT	CSARDQTLPTDTQYF
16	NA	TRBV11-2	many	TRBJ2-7	TGTGCCAGCAGCTTAGATCCCAGCCAGGGGGGTTACGAGCAGTACTTC	CASSLDPSQGGYEQYF
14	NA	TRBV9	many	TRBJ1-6	TGTGCCAGCAGCGTGGACGGGAAGAATTCACCCCTCCACTTT	CASSVDGKNSPLHF
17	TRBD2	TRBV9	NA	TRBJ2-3	TGTGCCAGCAGCGGGGGGACTAGCGGGAGCGATACAGATACGCAGTATTTT	CASSGGTSGSDTDTQYF
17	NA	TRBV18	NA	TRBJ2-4	TGTGCCAGCTCACCACGGCAGAGCATTCTAGCCAAAAACATTCAGTACTTC	CASSPRQSILAKNIQYF
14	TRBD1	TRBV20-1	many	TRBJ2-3	TGCAGTGCTGAGACAGGGGAAGTCACAGATACGCAGTATTTT	CSAETGEVTDTQYF
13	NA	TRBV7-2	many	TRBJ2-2	TGTGCCAGCAGCTTAGGGTACGCCGGGGAGCTGTTTTTT	CASSLGYAGELFF
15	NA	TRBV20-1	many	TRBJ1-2	TGCAGTGCTAGAGATGGAGGGGTAGCTAACTATGGCTACACCTTC	CSARDGGVANYGYTF
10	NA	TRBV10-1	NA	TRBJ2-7	TGCGCCATCTCTTCCTACGAGCAGTACTTC	CAISSYEQYF